This T cell receptor (beta chain) was recorded in a study of cytomegalovirus exposure and HLA in healthy donors. Remarks on this clone: Its antigen is currently unknown.

Germline CDR1 SGHRS, CDR2 YFSETQ. CDR3 length: 16 residues. V dropped 2 bases and J dropped 2 bases, with 13 bases sitting between them. Points from the study as a whole: In a later analysis, most CMV-associated TCR beta chains appeared HLA-restricted. In an earlier analysis, about 87% or about 30%: the productive usage of most TCR beta V segments. A later analysis found TCR association rates differed by HLA locus, highest for DRB1 and lowest for HLA-C. A later analysis linked a missense variant in DCLRE1C to the trimming of TCR beta V and J genes.

Primers included in the PCR were 60 Vbeta and 13 Jbeta primers. Clones were read by immunoSEQ multiplex PCR, and TCRdb kept only the in-frame ones, dropping some. The sample lists some 130,000 clones; around 80% were seen once. The specimen was PBMCs. The sequence derives from a man aged 50-59 years in good health and CMV-seronegative. V and J are TRBV5-1 and TRBJ2-2, with D maybe TRBD1 (5 bases). The CDR3 DNA sequence: TGCGCCAGCAGCTTAGACGTTCAGGGAAACACCGGGGAGCTGTTTTTT. Its translation is CASSLDVQGNTGELFF.